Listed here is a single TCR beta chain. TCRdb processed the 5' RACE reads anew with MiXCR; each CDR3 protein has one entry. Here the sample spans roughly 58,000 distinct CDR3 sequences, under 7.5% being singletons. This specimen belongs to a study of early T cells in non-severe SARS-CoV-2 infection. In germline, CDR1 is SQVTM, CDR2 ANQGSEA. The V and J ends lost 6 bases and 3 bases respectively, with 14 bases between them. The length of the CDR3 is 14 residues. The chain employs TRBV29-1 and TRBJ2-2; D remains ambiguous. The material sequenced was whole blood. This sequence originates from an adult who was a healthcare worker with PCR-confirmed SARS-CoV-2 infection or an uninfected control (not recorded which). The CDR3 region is CSVNSWADTGELFF. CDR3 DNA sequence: TGCAGCGTCAACTCTTGGGCTGACACCGGGGAGCTGTTTTTT.